This T cell receptor beta chain was documented in a study of control samples from healthy donors and cancer patients. The germline V gene encodes CDR1 MGHRA and CDR2 YSYEKL. The CDR3 covers 15 residues. Deletions cut 0 bases from V and 0 bases from J, with 9 bases between. The data were produced by immunoSEQ multiplex PCR, yet TCRdb's version contains in-frame clones alone and is incomplete. Of under 90,000 clones listed, around 92% are singletons. The chain uses TRBV4-1 and TRBJ2-7, with D unclear. The receptor was isolated from a woman aged 55-69 years in good health. Sequencing input: blood. The CDR3 nucleotides are TGCGCCAGCAGCCAAGATAGCCACAGCTCCTACGAGCAGTACTTC. This translates into CASSQDSHSSYEQYF.